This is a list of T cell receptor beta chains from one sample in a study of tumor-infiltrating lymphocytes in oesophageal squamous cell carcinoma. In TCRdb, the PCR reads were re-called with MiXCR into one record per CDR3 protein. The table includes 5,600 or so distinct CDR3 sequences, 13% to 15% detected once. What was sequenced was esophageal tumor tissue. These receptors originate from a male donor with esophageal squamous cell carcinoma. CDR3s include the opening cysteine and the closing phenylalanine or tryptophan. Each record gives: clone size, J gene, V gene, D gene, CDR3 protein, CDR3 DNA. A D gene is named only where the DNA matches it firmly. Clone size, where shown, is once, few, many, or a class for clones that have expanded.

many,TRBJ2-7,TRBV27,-,CASSLSANWYSYEQYF,TGTGCCAGCAGTTTATCTGCGAATTGGTACTCCTACGAGCAGTACTTC
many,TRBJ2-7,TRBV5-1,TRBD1,CASSSQPGQGNYEQYF,TGCGCCAGCAGCTCACAACCGGGACAGGGGAACTACGAGCAGTACTTC
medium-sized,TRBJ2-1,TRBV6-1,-,CASGREGNYNEQFF,TGTGCCAGCGGGCGTGAGGGGAACTACAATGAGCAGTTCTTC
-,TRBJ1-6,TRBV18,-,CASSPGKGSPLHF,TGTGCCAGCTCACCAGGGAAGGGTTCACCCCTCCACTTT
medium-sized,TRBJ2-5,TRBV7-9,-,CASSLGALQETQYF,TGTGCCAGCAGCCTGGGGGCCCTCCAAGAGACCCAGTACTTC
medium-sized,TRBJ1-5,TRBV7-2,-,CASSPWGTEGYSNQPQHF,TGTGCCAGCAGCCCGTGGGGGACCGAAGGATATAGCAATCAGCCCCAGCATTTT
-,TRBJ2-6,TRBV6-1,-,CASSWGSGANVLTF,TGTGCCAGCAGTTGGGGTTCTGGGGCCAACGTCCTGACTTTC
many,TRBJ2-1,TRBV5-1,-,CASSLKKANNEQFF,TGCGCCAGCAGCTTGAAGAAGGCTAACAATGAGCAGTTCTTC
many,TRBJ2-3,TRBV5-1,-,CASSLQDTQYF,TGCGCCAGCAGCTTGCAGGATACGCAGTATTTT
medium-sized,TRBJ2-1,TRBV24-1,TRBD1,CATSDPGQNSYNEQFF,TGTGCCACCAGTGACCCGGGACAGAACTCCTACAATGAGCAGTTCTTC
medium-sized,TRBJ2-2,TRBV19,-,CASSPRVGGTGELFF,TGTGCCAGTAGTCCCCGGGTCGGAGGGACCGGGGAGCTGTTTTTT
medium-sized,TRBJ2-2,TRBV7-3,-,CASSPIDTGELFF,TGTGCCAGCAGCCCGATCGACACCGGGGAGCTGTTTTTT
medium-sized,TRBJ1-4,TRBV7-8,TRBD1,CASSPRQGAREKLFF,TGTGCCAGCAGCCCGAGACAGGGGGCGCGGGAAAAACTGTTTTTT
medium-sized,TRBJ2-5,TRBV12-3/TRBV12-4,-,CASSLNSVRETQYF,TGTGCCAGCAGTTTGAATAGTGTTCGGGAGACCCAGTACTTC
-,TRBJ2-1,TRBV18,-,CASWAGDNEQFF,TGTGCCAGCTGGGCCGGGGACAATGAGCAGTTCTTC
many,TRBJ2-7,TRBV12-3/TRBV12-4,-,CASSFRDTRSYEQYF,TGTGCCAGCAGTTTTAGGGACACGCGGTCCTACGAGCAGTACTTC
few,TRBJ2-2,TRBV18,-,CASSPSDSLISGELFF,TGTGCCAGCTCACCTTCGGACAGCCTCATTAGCGGGGAGCTGTTTTTT
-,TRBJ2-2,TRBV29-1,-,CSVAKVSGELFF,TGCAGCGTCGCCAAAGTTTCCGGGGAGCTGTTTTTT
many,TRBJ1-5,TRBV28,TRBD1,CASRLGRQGDNQPQHF,TGTGCCAGCAGACTTGGAAGACAGGGAGACAATCAGCCCCAGCATTTT
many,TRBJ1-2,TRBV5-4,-,CASSSTGPGDGYTF,TGTGCCAGCAGCTCGACAGGTCCTGGGGATGGCTACACCTTC
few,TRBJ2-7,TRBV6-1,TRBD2,CASTIGSSGGFRPSSYEQYF,TGTGCCAGCACCATAGGGTCTAGCGGGGGCTTCCGGCCTTCTTCCTACGAGCAGTACTTC
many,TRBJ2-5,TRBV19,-,CASSRVTGVTQYF,TGTGCCAGTTCCAGGGTTACCGGTGTGACCCAGTACTTC
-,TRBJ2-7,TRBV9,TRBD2,CASSVTSGAEQYF,TGTGCCAGCAGCGTCACTAGCGGGGCCGAGCAGTACTTC
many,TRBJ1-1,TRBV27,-,CASTTLWASGRTEAFF,TGTGCCAGCACCACCCTTTGGGCGTCTGGTCGCACTGAAGCTTTCTTT
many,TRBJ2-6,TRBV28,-,CASSLPPGQTPWGANVLTF,TGTGCCAGCAGTTTGCCCCCGGGACAAACCCCGTGGGGGGCCAACGTCCTGACTTTC
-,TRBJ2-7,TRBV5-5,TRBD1,CASSLAPGQASYEQYF,TGTGCCAGCAGCTTGGCTCCGGGACAGGCCTCCTACGAGCAGTACTTC
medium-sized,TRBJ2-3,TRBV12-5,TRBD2,CASGPPSGNTDTQYF,TGTGCTAGTGGTCCGCCTAGCGGAAACACAGATACGCAGTATTTT
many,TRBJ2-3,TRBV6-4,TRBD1,CASSDSGQGADTQYF,TGTGCCAGCAGTGACTCGGGACAGGGGGCAGATACGCAGTATTTT
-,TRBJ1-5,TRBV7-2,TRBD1,CASSFGTGARQPQHF,TGTGCCAGCAGCTTCGGGACAGGGGCACGTCAGCCCCAGCATTTT
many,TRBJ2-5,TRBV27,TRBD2,CASSLSGLAGAVTYQETQYF,TGTGCCAGCAGTTTATCGGGACTAGCGGGGGCGGTAACGTACCAAGAGACCCAGTACTTC
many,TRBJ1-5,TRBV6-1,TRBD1,CASSRTGGNQPQHF,TGTGCCAGCAGCCGAACAGGGGGCAATCAGCCCCAGCATTTT
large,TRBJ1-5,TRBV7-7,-,CASTLPGQDSNQPQHF,TGTGCTAGCACCCTTCCAGGACAAGATAGCAATCAGCCCCAGCATTTT
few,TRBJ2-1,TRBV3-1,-,CASSPYKGGSYNEQFF,TGTGCCAGCAGCCCTTACAAGGGGGGTTCCTACAATGAGCAGTTCTTC
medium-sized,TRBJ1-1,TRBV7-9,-,CASSRTANTEAFF,TGTGCCAGCAGCAGGACGGCGAACACTGAAGCTTTCTTT
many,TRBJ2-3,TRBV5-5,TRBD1,CASSWTGGLTDTQYF,TGTGCCAGCAGCTGGACAGGGGGCCTCACAGATACGCAGTATTTT
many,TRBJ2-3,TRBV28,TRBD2,CASSGLAGGPSATDTQYF,TGTGCCAGCAGTGGTCTAGCGGGGGGTCCTAGCGCCACAGATACGCAGTATTTT
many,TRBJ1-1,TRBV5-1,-,CASSHGYAEVNTEAFF,TGCGCCAGCAGCCATGGGTACGCCGAGGTGAACACTGAAGCTTTCTTT
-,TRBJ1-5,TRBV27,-,CASSFWGSNQPQHF,TGTGCCAGCAGTTTCTGGGGCTCTAATCAGCCCCAGCATTTT
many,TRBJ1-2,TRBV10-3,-,CAISESEGSYGYTF,TGTGCCATCAGTGAGTCGGAGGGAAGCTATGGCTACACCTTC
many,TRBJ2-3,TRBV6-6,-,CASSYPRDTQYF,TGTGCCAGCAGTTACCCACGAGATACGCAGTATTTT
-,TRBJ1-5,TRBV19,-,CASSLLGDQPQHF,TGTGCCAGTAGTCTCTTGGGAGATCAGCCCCAGCATTTT
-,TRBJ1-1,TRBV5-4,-,CASGQRRTGDTEAFF,TGTGCCAGCGGCCAGCGGAGGACTGGGGACACTGAAGCTTTCTTT
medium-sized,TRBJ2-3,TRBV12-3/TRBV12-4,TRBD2,CASSLSGGVDTQYF,TGTGCCAGCAGTTTGAGCGGGGGGGTAGATACGCAGTATTTT
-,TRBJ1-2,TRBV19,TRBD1,CASGQGIYGYTF,TGTGCCAGTGGACAGGGGATCTATGGCTACACCTTC
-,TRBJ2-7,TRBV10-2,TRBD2,CASSETSGTKPYEQYF,TGCGCCAGCAGTGAGACTAGCGGGACCAAACCCTACGAGCAGTACTTC
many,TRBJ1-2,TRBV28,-,CASSLSGAEGYTF,TGTGCCAGCAGTTTATCCGGGGCGGAGGGCTACACCTTC
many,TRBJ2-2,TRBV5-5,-,CASSSSSGGELFF,TGTGCCAGCAGCTCCTCTAGTGGCGGGGAGCTGTTTTTT
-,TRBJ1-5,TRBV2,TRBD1,CASSRDRGREQPQHF,TGTGCCAGCAGTCGGGACAGGGGGCGGGAACAGCCCCAGCATTTT
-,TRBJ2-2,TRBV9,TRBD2,CASSVASTSGTGELFF,TGTGCCAGCAGCGTAGCCTCGACTAGCGGCACCGGGGAGCTGTTTTTT
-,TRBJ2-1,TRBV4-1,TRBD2,CASSQRSGFSQTGTSGYNEQFF,TGCGCCAGCAGCCAACGATCGGGGTTCTCCCAAACCGGGACTAGCGGCTACAATGAGCAGTTCTTC
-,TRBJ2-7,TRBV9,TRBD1,CASSVASGQGRFEQYF,TGTGCCAGCAGCGTAGCCTCTGGACAGGGCAGGTTCGAGCAGTACTTC
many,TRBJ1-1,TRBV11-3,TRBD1,CASSLRVDRGGTEAFF,TGTGCCAGCAGCTTAAGGGTGGACAGGGGAGGGACTGAAGCTTTCTTT
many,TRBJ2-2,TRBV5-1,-,CASSPTGTPGELFF,TGCGCCAGCAGCCCCACCGGGACCCCCGGGGAGCTGTTTTTT